This TCR beta chain was sequenced for a study of T-cell memory formation after mild COVID-19. Study-wide background: Largely donor-specific TCR clusters were found.

This clonotype was detected only a few times. Its antigen is not identified. Study results and limitations: Contracting clones from day 15 to 85 showed balanced CD4/CD8; later expanders favored CD4+. Among clones peaking at day 37 in the second wave, SARS-CoV-2 specificity remained unconfirmed.

TCRdb fed the 5' RACE reads into MiXCR, producing one record per CDR3 protein. The sample includes some 120,000 distinct CDR3 sequences, approximately 6.2% seen only once; the top ten take approximately 2.1%. The CDR3 has 14 amino acids. The junction had 5 bases not matched to a gene; V was cut back by 6 bases and J by 3 bases. The sequenced material came from PBMCs or a T cell subset sorted from them (not recorded which). The gene calls are TRBV12-3 or TRBV12-4 and TRBJ1-5, with 7 nucleotides matching TRBD1. The TCR comes from an adult woman who had mild COVID-19 (a few samples of this study predate the infection). Cell type and time point are not known. Written as DNA, the CDR3 is TGTGCCAGCAGCCCTGACAGGGACAATCAGCCCCAGCATTTT. Protein: CASSPDRDNQPQHF.